These 13 T cell receptor beta chains came from one sample sequenced in a study of somatic mutations in cytotoxic T cells in rheumatoid arthritis. This table comes from immunoSEQ multiplex PCR, and its TCRdb copy is limited to in-frame clones, with some not included. The table has about 25,000 clones, roughly 87% seen once. Sequencing used CD8+ T cells sorted from blood. The receptors were gathered from a man aged 50-59 years in good health.

The chain recombines TRBV4-2 with TRBJ1-5; tentative D call: TRBD1 (6 bases). Looked up from germline, CDR1 is LGHNA and CDR2 is YNFKEQ. This CDR3 is 15 amino acids long. Deletions cut 0 bases from V and 6 bases from J, with 12 bases between. As DNA, the CDR3 is TGTGCCAGCAGCCAAGATCGGGGGGGCCCTCAGCCCCAGCATTTT. Translated, it gives CASSQDRGGPQPQHF.

V and J are TRBV7-6 and TRBJ2-1; maybe TRBD2 (5 bases). The ends were cut back, 5 bases at V and 4 bases at J, with 15 bases in the middle. CDR3 size: 15 residues. Germline V lookup: CDR1 SGHVS, CDR2 FNYEAQ. In DNA form, the CDR3 reads TGTGCCAGCAGCCCTGGCGGGCAGGTTTACAATGAGCAGTTCTTC. It yields the protein CASSPGGQVYNEQFF.

CDR3 in amino acids: CASSLAGGGREQYF. DNA of the CDR3: TGTGCCAGCAGCTTAGCGGGGGGTGGGCGGGAGCAGTACTTC. This rearrangement joins TRBV11-2 to TRBJ2-7; 7 bases align to TRBD2. Germline V lookup: CDR1 SGHAT, CDR2 FQNNGV. Trimming took 1 base from V and 7 from J; bases not matched to a gene: 7. The CDR3 consists of 14 residues.

The rearrangement joins TRBV4-1 to TRBJ1-1; D remains ambiguous. V was shortened by 4 bases and J by 0 bases, with 6 bases between the two germline ends. The CDR3 consists of 13 residues. Germline CDR1 reads MGHRA; CDR2 reads YSYEKL. The CDR3 loop is CASSPLVNTEAFF. The CDR3 bases are TGCGCCAGCAGCCCGTTAGTGAACACTGAAGCTTTCTTT.

The chain is built from TRBV4-2 and TRBJ2-3; 9 bases align to TRBD2. The V gene's germline CDR1 is LGHNA and CDR2 YNFKEQ. This CDR3 contains 21 residues. V lost 1 base and J lost 3; bases outside the gene matches: 20. The CDR3 bases are TGTGCCAGCAGCCAAGGGACCATTCGCTTTAGCGGGAGTTGGGAGACAGATACGCAGTATTTT. Translating it yields CASSQGTIRFSGSWETDTQYF.

This clone was observed once. The gene calls are TRBV7-8 and TRBJ2-1; the match to TRBD1 covers 10 bases. Germline trimming cut 2 bases from V and 12 bases from J; bases unmatched to any gene: 10. The CDR3 length is 15 residues. CDR1 is SGHVS and CDR2 is FQNEAQ in the germline V gene. The CDR3 DNA follows: TGTGCCAGCAGCTTACCCGGGACAGGGGCTTTAGGGCAGTTCTTC. Its protein is CASSLPGTGALGQFF.

The chain is built from TRBV13 and TRBJ2-3, with D unresolved. Trimming shortened V by 2 bases and J by 4 bases, and 10 bases separated the two germline ends. The CDR3 sequence is 14 residues long. Germline CDR1 and CDR2: PRHDT and FYEKMQ (reference sequence). CDR3 region: CASSLQGWADTQYF. CDR3 nucleotides: TGTGCCAGCAGCTTACAAGGGTGGGCAGATACGCAGTATTTT.

This clone was detected a few times. The chain is built from TRBV30 and TRBJ2-2; 7 nucleotides match TRBD2. This CDR3 has 14 amino acids. CDR1 and CDR2 (germline): GTSNPN, SVGIG (reference sequence). The J segment lost 8 bases and the V segment lost 0 bases, leaving 6 bases of the junction unmatched. CDR3 region: CAWSVSREKGELFF. The CDR3 bases are TGTGCCTGGAGTGTATCGCGGGAGAAAGGGGAGCTGTTTTTT.

V is TRBV27 and J is TRBJ2-3; D not resolved. The CDR3 sequence is 13 residues long. V was trimmed by 0 bases and J by 4 bases, leaving 5 bases between them. The germline V gene has CDR1 MNHEY and CDR2 SMNVEV (reference sequence). CDR3 bases: TGTGCCAGCAGTTTATCACGGGCAGATACGCAGTATTTT. The encoded protein is CASSLSRADTQYF.

On this clone: At one of its ends the junction is not consistent with the germline gene, which may arise from a read error. The chain couples TRBV5-6 to TRBJ2-7; tentatively, D is TRBD1 or TRBD2 (5 bases each). Germline V lookup: CDR1 SGHDT, CDR2 YYEEEE. This CDR3 has 13 amino acids. The CDR3 coding sequence is TGTGCCAGCAGCCCGGGTGGATTGGCGGTGGGGGACTTC. Translation gives CASSPGGLAVGDF.

Of note for this clone: The junction differs from germline at one of its ends, possibly a read error. The chain carries TRBV6-1 and TRBJ1-5, with D hard to call. This CDR3 spans 14 amino acids. Germline V lookup: CDR1 MNHNS, CDR2 SASEGT. CDR3 coding DNA: TGTGCCAGCAGCGAAGGGTATAGCAATCAGCCCCAGCATTTT. Protein product: CASSEGYSNQPQHF.

CDR3 region: CASSPGSGRNEQFF. CDR3 nucleotides: TGTGCCAGCAGCCCGGGTAGCGGGAGAAATGAGCAGTTCTTC. V and J are TRBV9 and TRBJ2-1; 9 nucleotides match TRBD2. CDR1 SGDLS and CDR2 YYNGEE come from the germline V gene. The CDR3 totals 14 residues. The trim removed 4 bases at V and 7 bases at J, leaving 6 bases unmatched.

The chain combines TRBV9 with TRBJ1-2, with D unresolved. Germline loops: CDR1 SGDLS, CDR2 YYNGEE. This CDR3 contains 15 residues. V was trimmed by 3 bases and J by 5 bases, leaving 17 bases between them. The CDR3 loop is CASSASREGGYGYTF. The CDR3 coding sequence is TGTGCCAGCAGCGCCTCTCGGGAAGGTGGTTATGGCTACACCTTC.